Reported below is one T cell receptor (beta chain). Its antigen is not identified. One junction end disagrees with the germline gene, perhaps due to a read error. Unique molecular identifiers were affixed to single, distinct cDNA molecules. TCRdb re-derived calls from the 5' RACE reads in MiXCR, one entry per CDR3 protein. This sample carries 20,000 to 25,000 distinct CDR3 sequences, around 4.5% of them seen once, and the ten largest clones take about a fifth. This sample is part of a study of early T cells in non-severe SARS-CoV-2 infection. Study in general: The study sequenced bulk RNA from unsorted whole blood, with chains unpaired.

CDR1 LGHNT and CDR2 FRNRAP come from the germline V gene. The CDR3 sequence is 14 residues long. Study results and limitations: Matching results from VDJdb favored anti-spike CD8 responses, leaving private and CD4 specificities undetected.

The V gene is TRBV12-5, the J gene TRBJ2-7; 12 bases are a match to TRBD1. The source material was whole blood. This clonotype was obtained from an adult who was a healthcare worker with PCR-confirmed SARS-CoV-2 infection or an uninfected control (not recorded which). CDR3 bases: TGTGCTAGTGGCTTGGGACAGGGGGCCCACGAGCAGTACTTC. This encodes CASGLGQGAHEQYF.